Following are 9 T cell receptor beta chains from one sample sequenced in a study of blood T cells in healthy people across ages. Combining a sample-barcoded 5' primer with a J-beta primer mix, a second PCR ran for roughly 6 to 12 cycles. TCRdb processed the 5' RACE reads anew with MiXCR; each CDR3 protein has one entry. The sample holds approximately 800,000 distinct CDR3 sequences, roughly 64% seen once. The sequenced sample was blood. Receptors were obtained from a man aged 25 to 40 in good health.

There are a few counts of this clonotype. A junction end diverges from the germline sequence, so it may reflect a read error. The chain is built from TRBV29-1 and TRBJ2-1; D tentatively reads TRBD1 or TRBD2 (5 bases each). The CDR3 has 14 residues. Looked up from germline, CDR1 is SQVTM and CDR2 is ANQGSEA. The CDR3 DNA follows: TGCAGCGTTGTGCCCGACGGGGCCTACAGTGAGCAGTTCTTC. Translation: CSVVPDGAYSEQFF.

In its sample, this clonotype was seen once. The chain combines TRBV30 with TRBJ2-5; 7 bases map to TRBD1. The last part of the DNA fits TRBJ2-7 better; the J call may be wrong. The CDR3 has 14 residues. The germline V gene has CDR1 GTSNPN and CDR2 SVGIG (reference sequence). Here the CDR3 DNA reads TGTGCCTGGAGTGCAGGGGGAAAGCTTTACGAGCAGTACTTC. It specifies CAWSAGGKLYEQYF.

This clonotype was recorded a few times. This chain joins TRBV5-1 and TRBJ2-4; possibly TRBD1 for D (5 bases). This CDR3 has 13 amino acids. V dropped 0 bases and J dropped 13 bases, with 14 bases sitting between them. CDR1 and CDR2 from the germline V gene are SGHRS and YFSETQ. CDR3 sequence reads: CASSLVGPSEQYF. The CDR3 DNA reads TGCGCCAGCAGCTTGGTGGGGCCTTCTGAGCAGTACTTC. The variable domain in full, completed from reference TRBV5-1 and TRBJ2-4, reads KAGVTQTPRYLIKTRGQQVTLSCSPISGHRSVSWYQQTPGQGLQFLFEYFSETQRNKGNFPGRFSGRQFSNSRSEMNVSTLELGDSALYLCASSLVGPSEQYFGAGTRLSVL.

V usage is TRBV12-3 or TRBV12-4 and J usage is TRBJ1-2; maybe TRBD1 (5 bases). The CDR3 is 14 amino acids. Trimming took off 2 bases at V and 8 bases at J, with 15 bases between the two ends. The CDR3 spells CASSLKGQGYGYTF. The CDR3 DNA follows: TGTGCCAGCAGTTTAAAGGGGCAGGGATACGGCTACACCTTC.

The chain employs TRBV20-1 and TRBJ2-7; the match to TRBD2 covers 13 bases. Germline values: CDR1 DFQATT, CDR2 SNEGSKA (reference sequence). The CDR3 is made up of 14 amino acids. Trimming cost V 5 bases and J 4 bases; bases outside gene matches: 5. CDR3 nucleotide sequence: TGCAGTGCTCCTCCGACTAGCGGGAGGTACGAGCAGTACTTC. This translates into CSAPPTSGRYEQYF.

The J gene is TRBJ2-3, the V gene TRBV19; possibly TRBD2 for D (6 bases). In germline, CDR1 is LNHDA, CDR2 SQIVND (reference sequence). This CDR3 has 16 amino acids. Deletions cut 5 bases from V and 4 bases from J, with 19 bases between. The CDR3 sequence: CASSSERDSEADTQYF. The CDR3 region has the DNA TGTGCCAGTAGTTCAGAACGGGACTCCGAGGCAGATACGCAGTATTTT.

The CDR3 is CSARRAVAGLGYEQYF. Written as DNA, the CDR3 is TGCAGTGCTAGGCGCGCTGTAGCGGGATTAGGGTACGAGCAGTACTTC. The genes are TRBV20-1 and TRBJ2-5, with 8 bases lining up with TRBD2. The end of the DNA aligns better with TRBJ2-7, so the J call may be wrong. CDR1 is DFQATT and CDR2 is SNEGSKA in the germline V gene (reference sequence). This CDR3 region has 16 residues.

This clonotype is a singleton in its sample. V is TRBV29-1 and J is TRBJ2-7, with D possibly TRBD2 on 6 matching bases. Germline V lookup: CDR1 SQVTM, CDR2 ANQGSEA. This CDR3 has 12 residues. With 7 bases removed from V and 0 bases from J, the gap between germline ends came to 10 bases. The CDR3 region has the DNA TGCAGCGCCCTCGGGGGCTCCTACGAGCAGTACTTC. As protein: CSALGGSYEQYF.

The chain employs TRBV10-3 and TRBJ1-2; D ambiguous. This CDR3 has 14 residues. V lost 6 bases to trimming and J lost 5 bases, with 16 bases between them. Germline V gene lookup returns CDR1 ENHRY and CDR2 SYGVKD. The DNA for the CDR3 is TGTGCCATCAGCGACGATCGAGGCGGGTATGGCTACACCTTC. Its translation is CAISDDRGGYGYTF.